Listed below are T cell receptor beta chains from one sample, sequenced in a study of T cell repertoires in cytomegalovirus infection. TCRdb passed the reads through MiXCR, listing each CDR3 protein once. Altogether a few hundred thousand distinct CDR3 sequences are present, approximately 9.2% being singletons, with the ten largest covering about 16%. Sequenced input: PBMCs. Receptor source: a human donor in good health (CMV status not recorded). Some clones in this sample may be carry-over from other donors' samples. CDR3s include the opening cysteine and the closing phenylalanine or tryptophan. The D gene is left open where the match is weak. Size is stated for part of the rows, as once, few or many counts, or as a class when the clone is expanded.

J: TRBJ2-7
V: TRBV6-2/TRBV6-3
size: many
D: TRBD1
DNA: TGTGCCAGCAGTTACCGGGACAGTCCCTACGAGCAGTACTTC
CDR3: CASSYRDSPYEQYF

J: TRBJ1-5
V: TRBV12-3/TRBV12-4
size: .
D: TRBD1
DNA: TGTGCCAGCAGTTTTGGACAGGTCGGACAGCCCCAGCATTTT
CDR3: CASSFGQVGQPQHF

J: TRBJ1-5
V: TRBV7-2
size: .
D: .
DNA: TGTGCCAGCAGCTTAGGGGAGGGTCCCCGCCCCCAGCATTTT
CDR3: CASSLGEGPRPQHF

J: TRBJ2-1
V: TRBV12-3/TRBV12-4
size: .
D: TRBD2
DNA: TGTGCCAGCAGTTTAGTGGGACTAGCGGGAGGATCAGATGAGCAGTTCTTC
CDR3: CASSLVGLAGGSDEQFF

J: TRBJ2-7
V: TRBV20-1
size: few
D: TRBD1
DNA: TGCAGTGCTAGAGATGTTATGAGGGGGACAGACTACGAGCAGTACTTC
CDR3: CSARDVMRGTDYEQYF

J: TRBJ2-7
V: TRBV10-3
size: once
D: .
DNA: TGTGCCATCAGTGAGCCGATATCAGGCGAGCAGTACTTC
CDR3: CAISEPISGEQYF

J: TRBJ1-4
V: TRBV7-9
size: .
D: .
DNA: TGTGCCAGCAGCCTACGTAAACAGGACGACCCACTGTTTTTT
CDR3: CASSLRKQDDPLFF

J: TRBJ1-2
V: TRBV7-2
size: few
D: .
DNA: TGTGCCAGCAGCTTAGTCGGAAAAGGCTACACCTTC
CDR3: CASSLVGKGYTF

J: TRBJ1-4
V: TRBV7-2
size: many
D: .
DNA: TGTGCCAGCAGCTTAGCGACCGGGGGCTGGGAAAAACTGTTTTTT
CDR3: CASSLATGGWEKLFF

J: TRBJ2-1
V: TRBV6-1
size: few
D: TRBD2
DNA: TGTGCCAGCATCCGACTAGCGGGAGGCGGGTATGAGCAGTTCTTC
CDR3: CASIRLAGGGYEQFF

J: TRBJ2-3
V: TRBV6-6
size: few
D: TRBD2
DNA: TGTGCCAGCAGAGGGACTAGCGGGGGGCGGAGCACAGATACGCAGTATTTT
CDR3: CASRGTSGGRSTDTQYF

J: TRBJ2-2
V: TRBV7-2
size: many
D: .
DNA: TGTGCCAGCAGCTTGGGGCCCACCTCCGGGGAGCTGTTTTTT
CDR3: CASSLGPTSGELFF

J: TRBJ1-5
V: TRBV20-1
size: many
D: .
DNA: TGCAGTGCTAGTAGTCCGAACAATCAGCCCCAGCATTTT
CDR3: CSASSPNNQPQHF

J: TRBJ2-7
V: TRBV10-3
size: .
D: .
DNA: TGTGCCATCAGTGAGTCTCTCGTGGTGGACGAGCAGTACTTC
CDR3: CAISESLVVDEQYF

J: TRBJ1-1
V: TRBV7-2
size: many
D: .
DNA: TGTGCCAGCAGCAGACGGTGGGCAGATGAAGCTTTCTTT
CDR3: CASSRRWADEAFF

J: TRBJ1-1
V: TRBV29-1
size: few
D: .
DNA: TGCAGCGTTGTGGGGGTACGGGGAGCTTTCTTT
CDR3: CSVVGVRGAFF

J: TRBJ1-5
V: TRBV6-2/TRBV6-3
size: .
D: .
DNA: TGTGCCAGCAGTTACGCGGGGGATTCGAATCAGCCCCAGCATTTT
CDR3: CASSYAGDSNQPQHF

J: TRBJ2-7
V: TRBV5-1
size: many
D: TRBD2
DNA: TGCGCCAGCAGCTTGTCTAGCGGGCCCTACGAGCAGTACTTC
CDR3: CASSLSSGPYEQYF

J: TRBJ1-6
V: TRBV11-2
size: many
D: TRBD1
DNA: TGTGCCAGCAGCTACGGGACAGGGCACCGTTCACCCCTCCACTTT
CDR3: CASSYGTGHRSPLHF

J: TRBJ2-5
V: TRBV6-1
size: few
D: .
DNA: TGTGCCAGCAGTGATTTTCGGACAGCTGAGACCCAGTACTTC
CDR3: CASSDFRTAETQYF

J: TRBJ1-3
V: TRBV28
size: many
D: .
DNA: TGTGCCAGCAGTTGGGTTGACAGAAGAACTGGAAACACCATATATTTT
CDR3: CASSWVDRRTGNTIYF

J: TRBJ2-3
V: TRBV6-9
size: many
D: TRBD2
DNA: TGTGCCAGCCCCGGACTAGTCTGCACAGATACGCAGTATTTT
CDR3: CASPGLVCTDTQYF

J: TRBJ2-1
V: TRBV28
size: .
D: TRBD2
DNA: TGTGCCAGCAGTTACACTAGCGGGACCTACAATGAGCAGTTCTTC
CDR3: CASSYTSGTYNEQFF

J: TRBJ2-7
V: TRBV7-8
size: many
D: TRBD1
DNA: TGTGCCAGCAGCTTACGACAGGGGCTTTACGAGCAGTACTTC
CDR3: CASSLRQGLYEQYF

J: TRBJ1-1
V: TRBV25-1
size: few
D: .
DNA: TGTGCCAGCGTGGTACACGGTACTGAAGCTTTCTTT
CDR3: CASVVHGTEAFF

J: TRBJ1-1
V: TRBV7-9
size: .
D: TRBD1
DNA: TGTGCCAGCAGCTCGGGACAGTACAAAGCTTTCTTT
CDR3: CASSSGQYKAFF

J: TRBJ2-5
V: TRBV7-2
size: many
D: .
DNA: TGTGCCAGCAGCTCCAGTGGACACAAGACCCAGTACTTC
CDR3: CASSSSGHKTQYF

J: TRBJ2-7
V: TRBV6-5
size: few
D: .
DNA: TGTGCCAGCAGTTACGGGGCCTCCTACGAGCAGTACTTC
CDR3: CASSYGASYEQYF

J: TRBJ1-2
V: TRBV2
size: many
D: .
DNA: TGTGCCAGCAGTGAAGGTGCTTATGGCTACACCTTC
CDR3: CASSEGAYGYTF

J: TRBJ2-3
V: TRBV5-5
size: few
D: .
DNA: TGTGCCAGCAGCTTGGATGGGGGTTTACCTACAGATACGCAGTATTTT
CDR3: CASSLDGGLPTDTQYF

J: TRBJ1-1
V: TRBV2
size: .
D: TRBD1
DNA: TGTGCCGGGGGACAGGGGTCGTCGAACACTGAAGCTTTCTTT
CDR3: CAGGQGSSNTEAFF

J: TRBJ1-2
V: TRBV15
size: .
D: .
DNA: TGTGCCACCAGCAGGCCGTGGCCTAACTATGGCTACACCTTC
CDR3: CATSRPWPNYGYTF

J: TRBJ2-1
V: TRBV12-3/TRBV12-4
size: few
D: .
DNA: TGTGCCAGCAGTTCACAGGGTCTCTCCAAGGCTGAGCAGTTCTTC
CDR3: CASSSQGLSKAEQFF

J: TRBJ1-2
V: TRBV14
size: many
D: TRBD1
DNA: TGTGCCAGCAGCCAAGACCCAACAGGGGAGGTTGGCTACACCTTC
CDR3: CASSQDPTGEVGYTF

J: TRBJ2-1
V: TRBV7-2
size: many
D: .
DNA: TGTGCCAGCAGCCCGCGGAGAGGACTAACCAGCTCCTACAATGAGCAGTTCTTC
CDR3: CASSPRRGLTSSYNEQFF

J: TRBJ2-5
V: TRBV7-9
size: many
D: .
DNA: TGTGCCAGCAGCTATGACCAGCGGGAGACCCAGTACTTC
CDR3: CASSYDQRETQYF

J: TRBJ1-4
V: TRBV7-2
size: many
D: .
DNA: TGTGCCAGCAGCGTACCCGGAGGTGGACTGTTTTTT
CDR3: CASSVPGGGLFF

J: TRBJ2-1
V: TRBV18
size: .
D: .
DNA: TGTGCCAGCTCACCGGTTAAGCAGACTCTGGGGGAGCAGTTCTTC
CDR3: CASSPVKQTLGEQFF

J: TRBJ1-4
V: TRBV28
size: .
D: .
DNA: TGTGCCAGCACCAATGGGGGCCGGTCAACTAATGAAAAACTGTTTTTT
CDR3: CASTNGGRSTNEKLFF

J: TRBJ1-2
V: TRBV5-5
size: .
D: TRBD1
DNA: TGTGCCAGCAGCTTGATGGGACAGGGGTATGGCTACACCTTC
CDR3: CASSLMGQGYGYTF

J: TRBJ1-5
V: TRBV4-1
size: many
D: .
DNA: TGCGCCAGCAGCGCTAACGAGGGCCAGCCCCAGCATTTT
CDR3: CASSANEGQPQHF

J: TRBJ2-2
V: TRBV20-1
size: .
D: .
DNA: TGCAGTGCTAGAGATATGGGGACTCTCACCCGCACCGGGGAGCTGTTTTTT
CDR3: CSARDMGTLTRTGELFF

J: TRBJ2-7
V: TRBV7-2
size: many
D: .
DNA: TGTGCCAGCAGCTTACCCGACAGATACGAGCAGTACTTC
CDR3: CASSLPDRYEQYF

J: TRBJ1-2
V: TRBV28
size: many
D: .
DNA: TGTGCCAGCAGAGGACCTAACTATGGCTACACCTTC
CDR3: CASRGPNYGYTF